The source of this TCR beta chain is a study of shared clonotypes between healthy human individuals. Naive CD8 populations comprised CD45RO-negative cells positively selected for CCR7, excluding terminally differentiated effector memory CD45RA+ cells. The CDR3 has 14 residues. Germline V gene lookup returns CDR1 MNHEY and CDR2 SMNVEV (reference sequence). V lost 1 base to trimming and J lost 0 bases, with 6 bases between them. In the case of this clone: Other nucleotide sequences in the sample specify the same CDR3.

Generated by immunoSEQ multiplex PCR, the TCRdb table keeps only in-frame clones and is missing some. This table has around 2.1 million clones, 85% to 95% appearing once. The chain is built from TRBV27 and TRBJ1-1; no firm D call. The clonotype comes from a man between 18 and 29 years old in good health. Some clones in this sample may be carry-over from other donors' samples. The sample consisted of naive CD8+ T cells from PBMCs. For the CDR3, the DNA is TGTGCCAGCAGTTTATGGGGATTGAACACTGAAGCTTTCTTT. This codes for CASSLWGLNTEAFF.